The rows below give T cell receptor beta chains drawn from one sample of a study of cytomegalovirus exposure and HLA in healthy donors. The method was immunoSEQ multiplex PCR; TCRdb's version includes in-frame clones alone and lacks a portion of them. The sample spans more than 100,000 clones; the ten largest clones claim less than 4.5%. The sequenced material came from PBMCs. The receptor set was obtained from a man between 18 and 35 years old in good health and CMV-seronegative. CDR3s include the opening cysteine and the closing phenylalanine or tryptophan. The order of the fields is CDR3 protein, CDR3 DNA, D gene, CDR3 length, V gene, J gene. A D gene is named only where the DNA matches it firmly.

CDR3aa: CASRATALYEQYF; CDR3nt: TGTGCCAGCAGAGCCACAGCACTCTACGAGCAGTACTTC; d_gene: NA; len: 13; v_gene: TRBV6-5; j_gene: TRBJ2-7
CDR3aa: CAISEQIDYNEQFF; CDR3nt: TGTGCCATCAGTGAGCAAATAGACTACAATGAGCAGTTCTTC; d_gene: NA; len: 14; v_gene: TRBV10-3; j_gene: TRBJ2-1
CDR3aa: CASSNRRRDRGRANEKLFF; CDR3nt: TGTGCCAGCAGCAACCGGAGAAGGGACAGGGGGCGGGCTAATGAAAAACTGTTTTTT; d_gene: TRBD1; len: 19; v_gene: TRBV5-6; j_gene: TRBJ1-4
CDR3aa: CASSEGRYLHF; CDR3nt: TGTGCCAGCAGTGAAGGCCGGTACCTCCACTTT; d_gene: NA; len: 11; v_gene: TRBV2; j_gene: TRBJ1-6
CDR3aa: CAWTGGAVYGYTF; CDR3nt: TGTGCCTGGACAGGGGGCGCGGTCTATGGCTACACCTTC; d_gene: TRBD1; len: 13; v_gene: TRBV30; j_gene: TRBJ1-2
CDR3aa: CASRSDRGSEQYF; CDR3nt: TGTGCCAGCAGATCAGACAGGGGATCCGAGCAGTACTTC; d_gene: TRBD1; len: 13; v_gene: TRBV7-8; j_gene: TRBJ2-7
CDR3aa: CASSYQGASDYEQYF; CDR3nt: TGTGCCAGCAGTTATCAGGGGGCGAGTGACTACGAGCAGTACTTC; d_gene: TRBD1; len: 15; v_gene: TRBV6-5; j_gene: TRBJ2-7
CDR3aa: CASRPGVKQPQHF; CDR3nt: TGTGCCAGCAGACCGGGGGTGAAACAGCCCCAGCATTTT; d_gene: NA; len: 13; v_gene: TRBV6-1; j_gene: TRBJ1-5
CDR3aa: CASSGAGAGELFF; CDR3nt: TGCGCCAGCAGCGGAGCGGGGGCCGGGGAGCTGTTTTTT; d_gene: TRBD2; len: 13; v_gene: TRBV5-1; j_gene: TRBJ2-2
CDR3aa: CASSLGQGAVGYTF; CDR3nt: TGTGCCAGCAGTTTGGGACAGGGGGCTGTCGGCTACACCTTC; d_gene: TRBD1; len: 14; v_gene: TRBV27; j_gene: TRBJ1-2
CDR3aa: CASSPRGQMNTEAFF; CDR3nt: TGTGCCAGCTCACCACGGGGCCAGATGAACACTGAAGCTTTCTTT; d_gene: NA; len: 15; v_gene: TRBV18; j_gene: TRBJ1-1
CDR3aa: CASSSGQQETQYF; CDR3nt: TGTGCCAGCAGCTCGGGACAGCAAGAGACCCAGTACTTC; d_gene: TRBD1; len: 13; v_gene: TRBV5-4; j_gene: TRBJ2-5
CDR3aa: CASSYGTGNQPQHF; CDR3nt: TGCGCCAGCAGCTACGGGACAGGGAATCAGCCCCAGCATTTT; d_gene: TRBD1; len: 14; v_gene: TRBV5-1; j_gene: TRBJ1-5
CDR3aa: CASSRQEVSSYNSPLHF; CDR3nt: TGCGCCAGCAGCCGACAAGAAGTCAGCTCCTATAATTCACCCCTCCACTTT; d_gene: NA; len: 17; v_gene: TRBV5-1; j_gene: TRBJ1-6
CDR3aa: CASSPQGLTEAFF; CDR3nt: TGTGCCAGTAGCCCACAGGGTCTCACTGAAGCTTTCTTT; d_gene: NA; len: 13; v_gene: TRBV19; j_gene: TRBJ1-1
CDR3aa: CASSDWTLTGELFF; CDR3nt: TGTGCCAGCAGTGACTGGACACTCACCGGGGAGCTGTTTTTT; d_gene: NA; len: 14; v_gene: TRBV6-1; j_gene: TRBJ2-2
CDR3aa: CAISEAGGLTDTQYF; CDR3nt: TGTGCCATCAGTGAAGCGGGGGGGCTCACAGATACGCAGTATTTT; d_gene: TRBD2; len: 15; v_gene: TRBV10-3; j_gene: TRBJ2-3
CDR3aa: CASSFQGGYGEQFF; CDR3nt: TGTGCCAGCAGTTTCCAGGGTGGGTATGGTGAGCAGTTCTTC; d_gene: NA; len: 14; v_gene: TRBV27; j_gene: TRBJ2-1
CDR3aa: CASSTTTDREAFF; CDR3nt: TGTGCCAGTAGTACGACGACGGACAGGGAGGCTTTCTTT; d_gene: TRBD1; len: 13; v_gene: TRBV19; j_gene: TRBJ1-1
CDR3aa: CASSRGGVGDEQFF; CDR3nt: TGCGCCAGCAGCCGGGGGGGGGTCGGGGATGAGCAGTTCTTC; d_gene: TRBD2; len: 14; v_gene: TRBV5-1; j_gene: TRBJ2-1
CDR3aa: CASSLLERREATSSGNTIYF; CDR3nt: TGTGCCAGCAGCTTATTGGAACGCAGGGAAGCAACAAGCTCTGGAAACACCATATATTTT; d_gene: NA; len: 20; v_gene: TRBV7-6; j_gene: TRBJ1-3
CDR3aa: CASSLPRDRAVSTNEKLFF; CDR3nt: TGTGCCAGCAGCTTACCCCGGGACAGGGCCGTTTCAACTAATGAAAAACTGTTTTTT; d_gene: TRBD1; len: 19; v_gene: TRBV7-9; j_gene: TRBJ1-4
CDR3aa: CASSPRTYEQYF; CDR3nt: TGTGCCAGCAGTCCCCGTACCTACGAGCAGTACTTC; d_gene: NA; len: 12; v_gene: TRBV6-5; j_gene: TRBJ2-7
CDR3aa: CASRGLGATGELFF; CDR3nt: TGTGCCAGCAGGGGACTAGGGGCCACCGGGGAGCTGTTTTTT; d_gene: TRBD2; len: 14; v_gene: TRBV27; j_gene: TRBJ2-2
CDR3aa: CACGTGFNQPQHF; CDR3nt: TGTGCCTGCGGGACAGGGTTTAATCAGCCCCAGCATTTT; d_gene: TRBD1; len: 13; v_gene: TRBV2; j_gene: TRBJ1-5